This TCR beta chain derives from a study of shared clonotypes between healthy human individuals. Study-wide points: Non-shared clonotypes were found to have lower generation probabilities than the clonotypes that were shared by all four of the sorted-subset donors. Several donors shared roughly 5% of their naive CD4 clonotypes.

The CDR3 is made up of 13 amino acids. Deletions cut 5 bases from V and 0 bases from J, with 7 bases between. Germline lookup yields CDR1 SGHTA and CDR2 FQGNSA. With respect to this clone: No antigen is known for it. The same CDR3 is also encoded by other DNA sequences in this sample.

Recent vaccinations or acute infections were absent in the healthy HIV-negative adult donors. In the original processing: Filtering of immunoSEQ junctional sequences could not match full-length read filtering. Assay: immunoSEQ multiplex PCR; the TCRdb copy retains only in-frame clones and omits some. D and trimming come from the DNA, and the V and J calls and clone size come from that table. The table shows under 2.5 million clones, with about 90% occurring only once. Sample: naive CD4+ T cells from PBMCs. Subset described: CD45RA+ positively selected. The TCR comes from a man younger than 35 in good health. Some clones in this sample may be carry-over from other donors' samples. The chain recombines TRBV7-2 with TRBJ1-1; no definite D call. CDR3 residues: CASSPRLNTEAFF. CDR3 DNA: TGTGCCAGCAGCCCTAGGTTGAACACTGAAGCTTTCTTT. The full variable domain, rest sourced from reference TRBV7-2 and TRBJ1-1, is GAGVSQSPSNKVTEKGKDVELRCDPISGHTALYWYRQSLGQGLEFLIYFQGNSAPDKSGLPSDRFSAERTGGSVSTLTIQRTQQEDSAVYLCASSPRLNTEAFFGQGTRLTVV.